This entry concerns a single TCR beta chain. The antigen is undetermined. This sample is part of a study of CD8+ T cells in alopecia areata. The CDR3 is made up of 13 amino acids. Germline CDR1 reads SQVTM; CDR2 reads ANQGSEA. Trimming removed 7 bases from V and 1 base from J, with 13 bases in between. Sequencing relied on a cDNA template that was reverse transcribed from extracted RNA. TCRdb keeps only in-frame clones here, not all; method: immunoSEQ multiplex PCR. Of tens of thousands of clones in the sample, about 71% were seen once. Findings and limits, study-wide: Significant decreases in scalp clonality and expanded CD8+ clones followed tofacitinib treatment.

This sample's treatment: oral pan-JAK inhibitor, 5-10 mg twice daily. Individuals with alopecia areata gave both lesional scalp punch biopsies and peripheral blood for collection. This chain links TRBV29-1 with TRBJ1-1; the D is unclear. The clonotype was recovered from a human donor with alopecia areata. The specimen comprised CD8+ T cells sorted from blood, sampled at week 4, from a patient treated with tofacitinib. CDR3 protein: CSAIDTENTEAFF. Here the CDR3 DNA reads TGCAGCGCTATCGACACCGAGAACACTGAAGCTTTCTTT.